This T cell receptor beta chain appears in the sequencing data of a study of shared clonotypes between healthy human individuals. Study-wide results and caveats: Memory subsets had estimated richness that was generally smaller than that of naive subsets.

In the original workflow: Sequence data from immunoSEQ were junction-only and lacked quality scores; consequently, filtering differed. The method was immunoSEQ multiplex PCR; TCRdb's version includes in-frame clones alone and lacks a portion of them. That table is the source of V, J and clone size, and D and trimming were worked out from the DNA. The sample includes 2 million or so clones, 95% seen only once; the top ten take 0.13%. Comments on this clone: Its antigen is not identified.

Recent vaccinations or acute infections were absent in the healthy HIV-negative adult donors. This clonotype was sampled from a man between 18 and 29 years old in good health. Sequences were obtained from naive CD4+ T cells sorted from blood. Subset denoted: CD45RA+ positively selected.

The CDR3: CASSLNPGPYTGELFF. CDR3 in DNA: TGTGCCAGCAGCTTGAATCCGGGACCGTACACCGGGGAGCTGTTTTTT. V and J are TRBV5-4 and TRBJ2-2, with D possibly called TRBD1 or TRBD2 (5 bases each). The CDR3 has 16 amino acids. The V gene lost 1 base and the J gene lost 3 bases, with 13 bases spanning the gap. CDR1 SGHNT and CDR2 YYREEE come from the germline V gene (reference sequence).